Shown below are 4 T cell receptor beta chains from a single sample sequenced in a study of Ad26.COV2.S vaccination and SARS-CoV-2 variants. Sequenced by immunoSEQ multiplex PCR; TCRdb stores in-frame clones only, minus some. The repertoire consists of about 390,000 clones, with approximately 90% occurring once and the leading ten covering 3% to 4.5%. Treatment reported: roughly 19 received Ad26.COV2.S at low or high dose, single or two shots; about 5 received placebo; per-sample allocation not given. Samples came from day 63 after the first vaccine or placebo injection. The specimen comprised peripheral blood, sampled in a trial of Ad26.COV2.S vaccine versus placebo. All receptors come from a person aged 18-65 years who received the Ad26.COV2.S COVID-19 vaccine or a placebo.

This chain links TRBV27 with TRBJ1-2; D is uncertain. Germline V gives CDR1 MNHEY, CDR2 SMNVEV (reference sequence). This CDR3 comprises 14 residues. V lost 2 bases, J lost 4 bases, and 11 bases lay in between. The CDR3 DNA reads as TGTGCCAGCAGTTTAGACGCCAGTCGCTATGGCTACACCTTC. Protein sequence: CASSLDASRYGYTF.

V usage is TRBV7-2 and J usage is TRBJ2-4, with 10 bases lining up with TRBD2. The length of the CDR3 is 16 residues. V shed 1 base, J shed 1 base, and the junction held 1 base outside the gene matches. Germline V gene lookup returns CDR1 SGHTA and CDR2 FQGNSA. The CDR3 nucleotides are TGTGCCAGCAGCTTAGTTAGCGGGGGGGCCAAAAACATTCAGTACTTC. The encoded protein is CASSLVSGGAKNIQYF.

As to this clone: This specimen includes other DNA sequences encoding the same CDR3. The chain carries TRBV6-5 and TRBJ2-7; 10 positions agree with TRBD2. The germline V gene has CDR1 MNHEY and CDR2 SVGAGI. V trimming: 0 bases; J trimming: 4 bases; junction bases outside the gene matches: 3. There are 15 residues in the CDR3. The CDR3 region is CASSYSSGGAYEQYF. CDR3 bases: TGTGCCAGCAGTTACTCGAGCGGGGGGGCTTACGAGCAGTACTTC.

The rearrangement links TRBV19 to TRBJ1-5, with D unresolved. The CDR3 spans 15 residues. Germline V CDR1 and CDR2: LNHDA, SQIVND (reference sequence). The V gene lost 7 bases and the J gene lost 7 bases, with 20 bases spanning the gap. CDR3 coding DNA: TGTGCCAGTACCCTGATATCGTCGGGATCCCAGCCCCAGCATTTT. Amino acid sequence: CASTLISSGSQPQHF.